The 13 T cell receptor beta chains below come from one sample, sequenced in a study of shared clonotypes between healthy human individuals. Generated by immunoSEQ multiplex PCR, the TCRdb table keeps only in-frame clones and is missing some. The table records 500,000 or so clones, roughly 95% of them present only once. Sample: naive CD4+ T cells sorted from blood. Subset denoted: CD45RA+ positively selected. The receptors derive from a woman in her twenties or thirties in good health.

This chain links TRBV2 with TRBJ2-3, with 9 bases that match TRBD1. With 3 bases clipped from V and 2 bases from J, the junction kept 6 bases outside the gene matches. CDR3 size: 16 residues. Germline CDR1 and CDR2: SNHLY and FYNNEI. CDR3 sequence reads: CASSELGDRVTDTQYF. CDR3 in DNA: TGTGCCAGCAGTGAGTTAGGGGACAGGGTCACAGATACGCAGTATTTT.

The J gene is TRBJ2-5, the V gene TRBV5-1; 8 nucleotides match TRBD1. The CDR3 loop spans 15 amino acids. J gave up 4 bases and V 1 base, and 6 bases lay outside the gene matches. Germline V gene lookup returns CDR1 SGHRS and CDR2 YFSETQ. The DNA of the CDR3 is TGCGCCAGCAGCTTGAACAGGGGGATTCGAGAGACCCAGTACTTC. Amino acid sequence: CASSLNRGIRETQYF. Variable domain in full (rest from reference TRBV5-1 and TRBJ2-5): KAGVTQTPRYLIKTRGQQVTLSCSPISGHRSVSWYQQTPGQGLQFLFEYFSETQRNKGNFPGRFSGRQFSNSRSEMNVSTLELGDSALYLCASSLNRGIRETQYFGPGTRLLVL.

This sequence joins TRBV30 and TRBJ2-5; TRBD2 matches 10 bases. V lost 2 bases, J lost 11 bases, and 23 bases stayed unmatched. CDR1 is GTSNPN, CDR2 SVGIG, per germline (reference sequence). The CDR3 is 18 residues long. CDR3 in amino acids: CAWSFGRALSGRAREQYF. In nucleotides, the CDR3 is TGTGCCTGGAGTTTCGGCAGGGCACTAAGCGGGAGGGCCCGGGAGCAGTACTTC.

The chain combines TRBV11-2 with TRBJ2-7, with D unclear. The ends were cut back, 5 bases at V and 2 bases at J, with 10 bases in the middle. The CDR3 covers 13 residues. The germline V gene encodes CDR1 SGHAT and CDR2 FQNNGV. DNA of the CDR3: TGTGCCAGCAGCCCCCCGGCTGCCTACGAGCAGTACTTC. Its translation: CASSPPAAYEQYF.

The chain carries TRBV19 and TRBJ2-6; 9 bases map to TRBD1. Germline V gene lookup returns CDR1 LNHDA and CDR2 SQIVND (reference sequence). The V and J ends lost 3 bases and 0 bases, in that order; junction bases with no gene match: 6. This CDR3 is 18 amino acids long. The chain's CDR3 is CASSISGTGYSGANVLTF. The CDR3 DNA reads as TGTGCCAGTAGTATCTCCGGGACAGGGTACTCTGGGGCCAACGTCCTGACTTTC.

CDR3 in amino acids: CASSYGTSPTTDTQYF. The CDR3 region has the DNA TGCGCCAGCAGCTACGGGACTAGCCCTACGACAGATACGCAGTATTTT. This chain joins TRBV5-1 and TRBJ2-3; the match to TRBD2 covers 9 bases. Germline V gives CDR1 SGHRS, CDR2 YFSETQ. This CDR3 comprises 16 residues. With V trimmed by 3 bases and J by 3 bases, 8 bases remained unmatched.

The V gene is TRBV7-9, the J gene TRBJ2-7, with TRBD1 matching 8 bases. The germline V gene has CDR1 SEHNR and CDR2 FQNEAQ (reference sequence). This CDR3 has 15 amino acids. Trimming removed 5 bases from V and 5 bases from J; junction bases left unmatched: 11. CDR3 loop: CASSAGTGPTDEQYF. CDR3 nucleotides: TGTGCCAGCAGCGCAGGGACAGGCCCGACGGACGAGCAGTACTTC. The full variable domain, its missing parts supplied by reference TRBV7-9 and TRBJ2-7, is DTGVSQNPRHKITKRGQNVTFRCDPISEHNRLYWYRQTLGQGPEFLTYFQNEAQLEKSRLLSDRFSAERPKGSFSTLEIQRTEQGDSAMYLCASSAGTGPTDEQYFGPGTRLTVT.

Concerning this clone itself: Other nucleotide sequences in the sample specify the same CDR3. V is TRBV18 and J is TRBJ1-5; unclear D gene. The CDR3 loop spans 14 amino acids. The V end was cut by 2 bases, the J end by 7 bases, with 12 bases between. CDR1 is KGHSH, CDR2 LQKENI, per germline. The CDR3 sequence is CASSPTTAGQPQHF. CDR3 DNA sequence: TGTGCCAGCTCACCAACCACCGCCGGGCAGCCCCAGCATTTT.

The chain is built from TRBV28 and TRBJ2-1; D not certain. The CDR3 runs to 15 residues. Trimming took 1 base from V and 5 from J, leaving 12 bases between them. CDR1 MDHEN and CDR2 SYDVKM come from the germline V gene. For the CDR3, the DNA is TGTGCCAGCAGTTTATCGATTCCTCCGAACAATGAGCAGTTCTTC. Translation: CASSLSIPPNNEQFF.

J is TRBJ2-5 and V is TRBV30, with 7 bases matching TRBD2. Per the germline V gene, CDR1 is GTSNPN and CDR2 is SVGIG (reference sequence). J was trimmed by 5 bases and V by 2 bases; bases with no gene match: 14. The CDR3 totals 16 residues. CDR3 DNA sequence: TGTGCCTGGAGTCCGCCGGGTGCGGGAGATCTGGAGACCCAGTACTTC. It specifies CAWSPPGAGDLETQYF.

This clone was seen only once. V usage is TRBV11-2 and J usage is TRBJ1-5; tentative D call: TRBD1 (6 bases). Germline CDR1 SGHAT, CDR2 FQNNGV. V was pared by 3 bases and J by 6 bases, with 9 bases between. This CDR3 contains 13 residues. In DNA form, the CDR3 reads TGTGCCAGCAGCTTGGGCAGGGGTCAGCCCCAGCATTTT. Translated: CASSLGRGQPQHF.

The chain has TRBV7-8 and TRBJ1-5; 7 bases map to TRBD1. CDR3 length equals 16 residues. The germline gives CDR1 SGHVS, CDR2 FQNEAQ. Trimming removed 3 bases from V and 5 bases from J; junction bases left unmatched: 10. The CDR3 spells CASSFSQDRRDQPQHF. For the CDR3, the DNA is TGTGCCAGCAGCTTCTCTCAGGACAGGAGAGATCAGCCCCAGCATTTT. Together with reference TRBV7-8 and TRBJ1-5, the CDR3 gives the full variable domain: GAGVSQSPRYKVAKRGQDVALRCDPISGHVSLFWYQQALGQGPEFLTYFQNEAQLDKSGLPSDRFFAERPEGSVSTLKIQRTQQEDSAVYLCASSFSQDRRDQPQHFGDGTRLSIL.

The chain couples TRBV5-8 to TRBJ2-7; TRBD1 agrees at 11 bases. Germline V lookup: CDR1 SGHTS, CDR2 YDEGEE. J gave up 3 bases and V 4 bases, and 6 bases lay outside the gene matches. CDR3 length equals 15 residues. The CDR3 nucleotides read TGTGCCAGCAGCCGGAGGGGGACAGGGGGCTACGAGCAGTACTTC. It yields the protein CASSRRGTGGYEQYF.